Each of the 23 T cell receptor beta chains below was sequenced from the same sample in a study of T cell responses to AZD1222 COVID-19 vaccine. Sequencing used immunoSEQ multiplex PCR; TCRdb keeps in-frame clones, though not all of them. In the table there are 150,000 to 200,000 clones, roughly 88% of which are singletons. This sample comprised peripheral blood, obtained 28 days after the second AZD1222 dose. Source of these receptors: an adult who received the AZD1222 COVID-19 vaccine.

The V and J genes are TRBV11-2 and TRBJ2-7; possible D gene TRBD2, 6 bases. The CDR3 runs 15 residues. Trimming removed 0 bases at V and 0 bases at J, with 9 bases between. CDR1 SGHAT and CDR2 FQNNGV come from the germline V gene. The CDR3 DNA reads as TGTGCCAGCAGCTTAGAAGGAGGGAACTCCTACGAGCAGTACTTC. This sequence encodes CASSLEGGNSYEQYF.

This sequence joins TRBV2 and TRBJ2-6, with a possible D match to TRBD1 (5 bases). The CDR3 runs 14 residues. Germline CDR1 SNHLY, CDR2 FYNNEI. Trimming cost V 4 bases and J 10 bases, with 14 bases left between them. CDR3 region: CASSVTARGNVLTF. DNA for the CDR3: TGTGCCAGCAGTGTGACGGCAAGGGGAAACGTCCTGACTTTC.

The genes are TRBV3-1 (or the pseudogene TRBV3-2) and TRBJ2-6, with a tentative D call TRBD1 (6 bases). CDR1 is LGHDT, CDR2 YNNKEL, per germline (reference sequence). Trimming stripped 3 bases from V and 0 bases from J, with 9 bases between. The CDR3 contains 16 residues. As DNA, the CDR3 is TGTGCCAGCAGCCATGACAGGAGCTCTGGGGCCAACGTCCTGACTTTC. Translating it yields CASSHDRSSGANVLTF.

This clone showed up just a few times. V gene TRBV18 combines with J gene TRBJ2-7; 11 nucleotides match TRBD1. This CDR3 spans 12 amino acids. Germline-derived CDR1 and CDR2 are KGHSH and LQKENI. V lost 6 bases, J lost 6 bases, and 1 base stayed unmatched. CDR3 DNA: TGTGCCAGCTCGGGACAGGGGGGCGAGCAGTACTTC. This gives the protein CASSGQGGEQYF.

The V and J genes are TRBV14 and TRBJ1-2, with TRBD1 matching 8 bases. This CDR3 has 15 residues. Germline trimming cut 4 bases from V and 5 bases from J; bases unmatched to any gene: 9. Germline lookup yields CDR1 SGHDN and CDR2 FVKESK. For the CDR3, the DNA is TGTGCCAGCAGCCCGAACAGGGGGGCGATTTATGGCTACACCTTC. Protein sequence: CASSPNRGAIYGYTF.

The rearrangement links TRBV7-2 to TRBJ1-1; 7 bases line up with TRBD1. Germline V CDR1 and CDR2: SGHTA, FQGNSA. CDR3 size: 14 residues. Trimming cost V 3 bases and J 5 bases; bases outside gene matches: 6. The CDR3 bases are TGTGCCAGCAGCTTGGAAGGGGGCAGGACTGAAGCTTTCTTT. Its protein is CASSLEGGRTEAFF.

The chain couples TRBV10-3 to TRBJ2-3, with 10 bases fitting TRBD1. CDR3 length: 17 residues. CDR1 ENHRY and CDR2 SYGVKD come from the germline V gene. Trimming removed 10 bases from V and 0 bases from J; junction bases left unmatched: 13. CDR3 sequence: CATRGQGVAISTDTQYF. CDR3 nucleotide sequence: TGTGCCACCAGAGGACAGGGGGTCGCGATAAGCACAGATACGCAGTATTTT.

This CDR3 is CASSLPITGGGSPLHF. The CDR3 DNA sequence: TGTGCCAGCAGTTTACCAATAACAGGGGGCGGTTCACCCCTCCACTTT. The V gene is TRBV28, the J gene TRBJ1-6, with TRBD1 matching 9 bases. The CDR3 is 16 residues long. The V gene's germline CDR1 is MDHEN and CDR2 SYDVKM. Trimming removed 2 bases from V and 9 bases from J; junction bases left unmatched: 8.

Here the CDR3 DNA reads TGCAGTGCTAGAAGGGGGAACGAGCAGTACTTC. This gives the protein CSARRGNEQYF. The chain has TRBV20-1 and TRBJ2-7; the D gene is possibly TRBD1 (6 bases). The V gene's germline CDR1 is DFQATT and CDR2 SNEGSKA (reference sequence). Deletions cut 2 bases from V and 5 bases from J, with 7 bases between. The CDR3 consists of 11 residues.

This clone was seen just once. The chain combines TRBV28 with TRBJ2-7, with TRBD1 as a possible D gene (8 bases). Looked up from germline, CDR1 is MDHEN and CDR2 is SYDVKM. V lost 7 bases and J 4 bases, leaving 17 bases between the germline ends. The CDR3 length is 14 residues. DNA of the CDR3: TGTGCCAGCATCCCGACAGGGGAGGGGTACGAGCAGTACTTC. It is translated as CASIPTGEGYEQYF.

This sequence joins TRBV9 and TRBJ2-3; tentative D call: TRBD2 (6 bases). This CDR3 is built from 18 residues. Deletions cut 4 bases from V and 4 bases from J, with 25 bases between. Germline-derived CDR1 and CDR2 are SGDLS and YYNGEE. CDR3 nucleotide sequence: TGTGCCAGCAGCAAACAAACCGGGGCGGGGATTGCCCCAGATACGCAGTATTTT. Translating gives CASSKQTGAGIAPDTQYF. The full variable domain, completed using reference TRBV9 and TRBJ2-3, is DSGVTQTPKHLITATGQRVTLRCSPRSGDLSVYWYQQSLDQGLQFLIQYYNGEERAKGNILERFSAQQFPDLHSELNLSSLELGDSALYFCASSKQTGAGIAPDTQYFGPGTRLTVL.

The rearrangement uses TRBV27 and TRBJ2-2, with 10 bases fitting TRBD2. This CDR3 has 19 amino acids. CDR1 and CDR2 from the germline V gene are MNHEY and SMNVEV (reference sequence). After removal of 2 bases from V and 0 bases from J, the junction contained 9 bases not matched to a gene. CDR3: CASSLEGTSGDANTGELFF. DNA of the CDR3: TGTGCCAGCAGTTTAGAGGGTACTAGCGGGGACGCGAACACCGGGGAGCTGTTTTTT.

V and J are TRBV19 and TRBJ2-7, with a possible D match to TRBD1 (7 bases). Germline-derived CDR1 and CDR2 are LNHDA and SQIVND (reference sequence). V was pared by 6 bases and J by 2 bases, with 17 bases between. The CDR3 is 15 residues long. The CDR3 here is CASSPGGTATYEQYF. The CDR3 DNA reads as TGTGCCAGTAGCCCAGGAGGGACAGCGACCTACGAGCAGTACTTC.

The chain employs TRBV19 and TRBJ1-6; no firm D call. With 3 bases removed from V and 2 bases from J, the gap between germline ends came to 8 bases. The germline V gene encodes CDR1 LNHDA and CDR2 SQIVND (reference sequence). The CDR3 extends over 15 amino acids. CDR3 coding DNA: TGTGCCAGTAGTATCCGACGGACCTATAATTCACCCCTCCACTTT. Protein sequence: CASSIRRTYNSPLHF. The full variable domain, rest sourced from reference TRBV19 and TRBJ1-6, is DGGITQSPKYLFRKEGQNVTLSCEQNLNHDAMYWYRQDPGQGLRLIYYSQIVNDFQKGDIAEGYSVSREKKESFPLTVTSAQKNPTAFYLCASSIRRTYNSPLHFGNGTRLTVT.

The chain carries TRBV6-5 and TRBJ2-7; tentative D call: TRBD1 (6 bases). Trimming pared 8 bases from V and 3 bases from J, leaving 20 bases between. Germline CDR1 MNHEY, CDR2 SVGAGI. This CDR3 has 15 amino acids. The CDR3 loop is CASQRELQGSYEQYF. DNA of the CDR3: TGTGCCAGCCAGAGAGAATTACAGGGAAGCTACGAGCAGTACTTC.

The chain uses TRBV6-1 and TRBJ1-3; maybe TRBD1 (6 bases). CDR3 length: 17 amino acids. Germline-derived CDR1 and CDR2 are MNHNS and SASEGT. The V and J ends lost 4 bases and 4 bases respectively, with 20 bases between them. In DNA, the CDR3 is TGTGCCAGCAGTGTAAGAGTGCGGGGGGCGGAAGGAAACACCATATATTTT. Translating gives CASSVRVRGAEGNTIYF.

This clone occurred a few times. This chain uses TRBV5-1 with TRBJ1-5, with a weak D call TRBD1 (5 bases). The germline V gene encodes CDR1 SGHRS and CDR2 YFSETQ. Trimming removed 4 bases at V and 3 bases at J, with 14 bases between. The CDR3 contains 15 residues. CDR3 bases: TGCGCCAGCAGCCCGGATCCGGGGCCCAATCAGCCCCAGCATTTT. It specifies CASSPDPGPNQPQHF. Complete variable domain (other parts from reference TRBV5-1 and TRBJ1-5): KAGVTQTPRYLIKTRGQQVTLSCSPISGHRSVSWYQQTPGQGLQFLFEYFSETQRNKGNFPGRFSGRQFSNSRSEMNVSTLELGDSALYLCASSPDPGPNQPQHFGDGTRLSIL.

CDR3 residues: CSVLTSGGVNEQFF. The CDR3 nucleotides are TGCAGCGTACTGACTAGCGGGGGGGTGAATGAGCAGTTCTTC. This chain joins TRBV29-1 and TRBJ2-1, with 14 bases lining up with TRBD2. The CDR3 is made up of 14 amino acids. The V and J ends lost 6 bases and 7 bases, in that order; junction bases with no gene match: 5. Germline CDR1 SQVTM, CDR2 ANQGSEA.

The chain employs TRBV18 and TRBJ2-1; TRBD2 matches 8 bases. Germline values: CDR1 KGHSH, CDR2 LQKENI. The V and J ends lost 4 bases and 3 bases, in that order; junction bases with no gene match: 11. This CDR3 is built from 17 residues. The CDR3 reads CASSLLTSGRIYNEQFF. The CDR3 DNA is TGTGCCAGCTCACTCCTCACTAGCGGCCGAATCTACAATGAGCAGTTCTTC.

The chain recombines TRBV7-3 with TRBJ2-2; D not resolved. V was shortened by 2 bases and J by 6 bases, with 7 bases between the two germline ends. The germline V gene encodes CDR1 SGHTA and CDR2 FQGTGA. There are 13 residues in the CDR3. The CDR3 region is CASSLGPPGELFF. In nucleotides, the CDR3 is TGTGCCAGCAGCTTAGGACCCCCCGGGGAGCTGTTTTTT.

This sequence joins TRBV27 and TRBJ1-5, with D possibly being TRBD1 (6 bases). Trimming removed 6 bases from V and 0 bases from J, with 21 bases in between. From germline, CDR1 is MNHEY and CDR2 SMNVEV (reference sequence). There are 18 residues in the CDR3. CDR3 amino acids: CASSLRGPPMYSNQPQHF. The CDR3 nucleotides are TGTGCCAGCAGCCTCAGGGGCCCGCCGATGTATAGCAATCAGCCCCAGCATTTT.

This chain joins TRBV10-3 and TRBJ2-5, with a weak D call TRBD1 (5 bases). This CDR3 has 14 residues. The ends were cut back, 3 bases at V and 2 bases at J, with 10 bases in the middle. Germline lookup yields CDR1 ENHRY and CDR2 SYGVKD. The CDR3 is CAISDREVQETQYF. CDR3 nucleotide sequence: TGTGCCATCAGTGACAGGGAAGTGCAAGAGACCCAGTACTTC.

In DNA, the CDR3 is TGTGCCAGCAGCTTAAACAGGGGCAGACAGACCCAGTACTTC. It translates to CASSLNRGRQTQYF. The chain joins TRBV11-2 to TRBJ2-5, with 7 bases aligning to TRBD1. The ends lost 2 bases at V and 6 bases at J; junction bases unmatched: 6. CDR3 length: 14 residues. Germline CDR1 is SGHAT and CDR2 is FQNNGV.